This is a list of T cell receptor beta chains from one sample in a study of blood T cell repertoires in COVID-19. Some clones are missing from TCRdb's copy, which holds only in-frame ones; the method was immunoSEQ multiplex PCR. The sample records about 59,000 clones, 91% being singletons. Sequenced sample: peripheral blood. Receptors were obtained from a human donor in a cohort sampled during active COVID-19. Both conserved end residues are part of each CDR3. The order of the fields is CDR3 protein, CDR3 DNA, V gene, CDR3 length, clone size, J gene, D gene. A D gene is named only where the DNA matches it firmly. Not all rows give a size; the values are once, few, many and, for expanded clones, a class.

CDR3aa: CASSLRAAGYGNTIYF
CDR3nt: TGTGCCAGCAGCTTACGCGCCGCGGGGTACGGAAACACCATATATTTT
v_gene: TRBV7-2
len: 16
abundance: NA
j_gene: TRBJ1-3
d_gene: NA

CDR3aa: CASSSDGTSGRAFYNEQFF
CDR3nt: TGCGCCAGCAGCTCCGATGGGACTAGCGGGAGGGCCTTCTACAATGAGCAGTTCTTC
v_gene: TRBV5-1
len: 19
abundance: NA
j_gene: TRBJ2-1
d_gene: TRBD2

CDR3aa: CASSIGGETDTQYF
CDR3nt: TGTGCCAGTAGTATAGGGGGGGAAACAGATACGCAGTATTTT
v_gene: TRBV19
len: 14
abundance: NA
j_gene: TRBJ2-3
d_gene: NA

CDR3aa: CASRTPGSSPLHF
CDR3nt: TGTGCCAGCAGAACGCCCGGGTCCTCACCCCTCCACTTT
v_gene: TRBV6-5
len: 13
abundance: NA
j_gene: TRBJ1-6
d_gene: NA

CDR3aa: CAISGPGTHASTDTQYF
CDR3nt: TGTGCCATCAGTGGACCCGGGACTCATGCTAGCACAGATACGCAGTATTTT
v_gene: TRBV10-3
len: 17
abundance: NA
j_gene: TRBJ2-3
d_gene: NA

CDR3aa: CASSIRDRVGGEQFF
CDR3nt: TGTGCCAGTAGTATAAGGGACAGGGTAGGTGGTGAGCAGTTCTTC
v_gene: TRBV19
len: 15
abundance: NA
j_gene: TRBJ2-1
d_gene: TRBD1

CDR3aa: CASSLDRVPYNEQFF
CDR3nt: TGCGCCAGCAGCTTAGACAGGGTCCCCTACAATGAGCAGTTCTTC
v_gene: TRBV4-3
len: 15
abundance: NA
j_gene: TRBJ2-1
d_gene: TRBD1

CDR3aa: CAWTTQGIQPQHF
CDR3nt: TGTGCCTGGACCACACAGGGAATTCAGCCCCAGCATTTT
v_gene: TRBV30
len: 13
abundance: NA
j_gene: TRBJ1-5
d_gene: NA

CDR3aa: CASRPRASGPDTQYF
CDR3nt: TGCGCCAGCAGACCAAGAGCTAGTGGCCCAGATACGCAGTATTTT
v_gene: TRBV5-1
len: 15
abundance: NA
j_gene: TRBJ2-3
d_gene: NA

CDR3aa: CASSPSPAVTEAFF
CDR3nt: TGTGCCAGCAGCCCCTCCCCCGCGGTCACTGAAGCTTTCTTT
v_gene: TRBV7-3
len: 14
abundance: NA
j_gene: TRBJ1-1
d_gene: NA

CDR3aa: CASSSPGDIATNEKLFF
CDR3nt: TGTGCCAGCAGCTCCCCAGGGGACATCGCAACTAATGAAAAACTGTTTTTT
v_gene: TRBV7-3
len: 17
abundance: NA
j_gene: TRBJ1-4
d_gene: NA

CDR3aa: CASSTSGGTQYF
CDR3nt: TGCGCCAGCAGTACCTCGGGGGGGACCCAGTACTTC
v_gene: TRBV10-1
len: 12
abundance: once
j_gene: TRBJ2-5
d_gene: TRBD2

CDR3aa: CASSFTGGSTDTQYF
CDR3nt: TGTGCCAGCAGCTTCACGGGGGGATCCACAGATACGCAGTATTTT
v_gene: TRBV7-3
len: 15
abundance: NA
j_gene: TRBJ2-3
d_gene: TRBD2

CDR3aa: CASSLTGGNQPQHF
CDR3nt: TGTGCCAGCAGCTTGACAGGGGGCAATCAGCCCCAGCATTTT
v_gene: TRBV7-8
len: 14
abundance: NA
j_gene: TRBJ1-5
d_gene: TRBD1

CDR3aa: CASSSSGRGSYNEQFF
CDR3nt: TGTGCCAGCAGCAGTAGCGGGAGGGGGTCCTACAATGAGCAGTTCTTC
v_gene: TRBV11-2
len: 16
abundance: NA
j_gene: TRBJ2-1
d_gene: TRBD2

CDR3aa: CASSVAATGVNYGYTF
CDR3nt: TGTGCCAGCAGCGTAGCCGCGACAGGGGTCAACTATGGCTACACCTTC
v_gene: TRBV9
len: 16
abundance: NA
j_gene: TRBJ1-2
d_gene: TRBD1

CDR3aa: CASGEEGPSPLHF
CDR3nt: TGTGCCAGCGGGGAGGAGGGCCCTTCACCCCTCCACTTT
v_gene: TRBV2
len: 13
abundance: NA
j_gene: TRBJ1-6
d_gene: NA

CDR3aa: CASSQGHLNTEAFF
CDR3nt: TGTGCCAGCTCACAGGGACATTTGAACACTGAAGCTTTCTTT
v_gene: TRBV18
len: 14
abundance: NA
j_gene: TRBJ1-1
d_gene: NA

CDR3aa: CATSRDPARTGGNTIYF
CDR3nt: TGTGCCACCAGCAGAGATCCGGCGAGGACAGGGGGAAACACCATATATTTT
v_gene: TRBV15
len: 17
abundance: NA
j_gene: TRBJ1-3
d_gene: TRBD1

CDR3aa: CASSLEPDQPQHF
CDR3nt: TGTGCCAGCAGCTTAGAGCCGGATCAGCCCCAGCATTTT
v_gene: TRBV7-2
len: 13
abundance: NA
j_gene: TRBJ1-5
d_gene: NA

CDR3aa: CASRWTGGTTGELFF
CDR3nt: TGTGCCAGCAGATGGACAGGGGGCACGACCGGGGAGCTGTTTTTT
v_gene: TRBV6-5
len: 15
abundance: NA
j_gene: TRBJ2-2
d_gene: TRBD1

CDR3aa: CASSYQGTHNEQFF
CDR3nt: TGTGCCAGCAGTTACCAGGGGACCCACAATGAGCAGTTCTTC
v_gene: TRBV27
len: 14
abundance: NA
j_gene: TRBJ2-1
d_gene: NA

CDR3aa: CSERLAGGNEQFF
CDR3nt: TGCAGCGAGAGGCTAGCGGGAGGAAATGAGCAGTTCTTC
v_gene: TRBV29-1
len: 13
abundance: NA
j_gene: TRBJ2-1
d_gene: TRBD2

CDR3aa: CASSSLRGLQGEAFF
CDR3nt: TGCGCCAGCAGCTCCTTGCGGGGGCTCCAGGGTGAAGCTTTCTTT
v_gene: TRBV5-1
len: 15
abundance: once
j_gene: TRBJ1-1
d_gene: NA

CDR3aa: CASSKPGSSGGLRYEQFF
CDR3nt: TGTGCCAGCAGCAAACCGGGTTCGAGCGGGGGGCTGAGGTATGAGCAGTTCTTC
v_gene: TRBV21-1
len: 18
abundance: NA
j_gene: TRBJ2-1
d_gene: NA

CDR3aa: CASSLLAGGDEQFF
CDR3nt: TGTGCCAGCAGCCTTCTAGCGGGAGGGGATGAGCAGTTCTTC
v_gene: TRBV5-5
len: 14
abundance: NA
j_gene: TRBJ2-1
d_gene: TRBD2

CDR3aa: CASSEFGGGTDTQYF
CDR3nt: TGCGCCAGCAGCGAATTTGGCGGGGGCACAGATACGCAGTATTTT
v_gene: TRBV5-1
len: 15
abundance: NA
j_gene: TRBJ2-3
d_gene: NA

CDR3aa: CAWARQGNTEAFF
CDR3nt: TGTGCCTGGGCCCGACAGGGGAACACTGAAGCTTTCTTT
v_gene: TRBV30
len: 13
abundance: NA
j_gene: TRBJ1-1
d_gene: TRBD1

CDR3aa: CAWSVGIAAETQYF
CDR3nt: TGTGCCTGGAGTGTTGGTATAGCGGCGGAGACCCAGTACTTC
v_gene: TRBV30
len: 14
abundance: NA
j_gene: TRBJ2-5
d_gene: NA

CDR3aa: CASSPRTGLFYNEQFF
CDR3nt: TGTGCCAGCAGCCCTCGGACAGGGCTTTTCTACAATGAGCAGTTCTTC
v_gene: TRBV9
len: 16
abundance: NA
j_gene: TRBJ2-1
d_gene: TRBD1

CDR3aa: CASSPRQGAIYNEQFF
CDR3nt: TGTGCCAGCAGTCCGAGACAGGGGGCTATCTACAATGAGCAGTTCTTC
v_gene: TRBV27
len: 16
abundance: NA
j_gene: TRBJ2-1
d_gene: TRBD1

CDR3aa: CASSPEGGTSYNEQFF
CDR3nt: TGTGCCAGCAGCCCCGAGGGGGGGACCTCCTACAATGAGCAGTTCTTC
v_gene: TRBV9
len: 16
abundance: NA
j_gene: TRBJ2-1
d_gene: NA

CDR3aa: CASSEQGVIYEQYF
CDR3nt: TGTGCCAGCAGTGAGCAGGGGGTGATCTACGAGCAGTACTTC
v_gene: TRBV2
len: 14
abundance: NA
j_gene: TRBJ2-7
d_gene: TRBD1

CDR3aa: CASSPYPTVSYGYTF
CDR3nt: TGTGCCAGTAGTCCCTATCCAACCGTTAGCTATGGCTACACCTTC
v_gene: TRBV19
len: 15
abundance: NA
j_gene: TRBJ1-2
d_gene: NA

CDR3aa: CASSRSYSSYNEQFF
CDR3nt: TGTGCCAGTAGTAGGTCTTACAGCTCCTACAATGAGCAGTTCTTC
v_gene: TRBV19
len: 15
abundance: NA
j_gene: TRBJ2-1
d_gene: NA

CDR3aa: CASSLAGYSNQPQHF
CDR3nt: TGTGCCAGCAGCTTGGCAGGGTATAGCAATCAGCCCCAGCATTTT
v_gene: TRBV5-5
len: 15
abundance: NA
j_gene: TRBJ1-5
d_gene: NA

CDR3aa: CASSLGAGGLIDEQYF
CDR3nt: TGTGCCAGCAGCTTAGGTGCGGGGGGGTTAATCGACGAGCAGTACTTC
v_gene: TRBV7-2
len: 16
abundance: NA
j_gene: TRBJ2-7
d_gene: TRBD2

CDR3aa: CASAGGGTDTQYF
CDR3nt: TGTGCCAGTGCTGGGGGGGGCACAGATACGCAGTATTTT
v_gene: TRBV6-6
len: 13
abundance: NA
j_gene: TRBJ2-3
d_gene: TRBD2

CDR3aa: CASSQEEGQGNYGYTF
CDR3nt: TGCGCCAGCAGCCAAGAAGAAGGACAGGGTAACTATGGCTACACCTTC
v_gene: TRBV4-1
len: 16
abundance: NA
j_gene: TRBJ1-2
d_gene: TRBD1

CDR3aa: CASSPQGSLTYNEQFF
CDR3nt: TGCGCCAGCTCCCCCCAGGGAAGCCTGACGTACAATGAGCAGTTCTTC
v_gene: TRBV5-1
len: 16
abundance: NA
j_gene: TRBJ2-1
d_gene: NA

CDR3aa: CASSYRGRDNQPQHF
CDR3nt: TGTGCCAGCAGTTATAGGGGGCGGGACAATCAGCCCCAGCATTTT
v_gene: TRBV6-5
len: 15
abundance: NA
j_gene: TRBJ1-5
d_gene: TRBD1

CDR3aa: CASSQGIDTGELFF
CDR3nt: TGTGCCAGCTCACAGGGGATCGACACCGGGGAGCTGTTTTTT
v_gene: TRBV18
len: 14
abundance: NA
j_gene: TRBJ2-2
d_gene: NA

CDR3aa: CASRWRDLGEQFF
CDR3nt: TGTGCCTCTCGCTGGAGGGATTTGGGTGAGCAGTTCTTC
v_gene: TRBV12-3/TRBV12-4
len: 13
abundance: NA
j_gene: TRBJ2-1
d_gene: NA

CDR3aa: CASSLDGLAASTDTQYF
CDR3nt: TGTGCCAGCAGCTTGGATGGTCTAGCGGCTAGCACAGATACGCAGTATTTT
v_gene: TRBV7-2
len: 17
abundance: NA
j_gene: TRBJ2-3
d_gene: TRBD2

CDR3aa: CASSSRQYGYTF
CDR3nt: TGTGCCAGCAGTTCCCGACAGTATGGCTACACCTTC
v_gene: TRBV2
len: 12
abundance: NA
j_gene: TRBJ1-2
d_gene: NA

CDR3aa: CASSGPAGGGPLHYEQYF
CDR3nt: TGTGCCAGCAGTGGCCCCGCCGGGGGGGGCCCGCTACATTACGAGCAGTACTTC
v_gene: TRBV6-1
len: 18
abundance: NA
j_gene: TRBJ2-7
d_gene: TRBD2

CDR3aa: CASSGSGTGELFF
CDR3nt: TGTGCCAGCAGTGGCTCGGGTACCGGGGAGCTGTTTTTT
v_gene: TRBV9
len: 13
abundance: NA
j_gene: TRBJ2-2
d_gene: NA

CDR3aa: CASGQGAMLDGYTF
CDR3nt: TGTGCCAGCGGACAGGGGGCTATGTTAGATGGCTACACCTTC
v_gene: TRBV2
len: 14
abundance: NA
j_gene: TRBJ1-2
d_gene: TRBD1

CDR3aa: CASSLWTSGISYEQYF
CDR3nt: TGTGCCAGCAGTTTATGGACTAGCGGGATTTCCTACGAGCAGTACTTC
v_gene: TRBV28
len: 16
abundance: NA
j_gene: TRBJ2-7
d_gene: TRBD2

CDR3aa: CAWSPTGNMNTEAFF
CDR3nt: TGTGCCTGGAGTCCAACGGGAAACATGAACACTGAAGCTTTCTTT
v_gene: TRBV30
len: 15
abundance: NA
j_gene: TRBJ1-1
d_gene: NA

CDR3aa: CASSPGLAGVYEQYF
CDR3nt: TGTGCCAGCAGTCCCGGACTAGCGGGGGTCTACGAGCAGTACTTC
v_gene: TRBV27
len: 15
abundance: NA
j_gene: TRBJ2-7
d_gene: TRBD2

CDR3aa: CASTPLAATNEKLFF
CDR3nt: TGTGCCAGCACCCCGCTGGCAGCAACTAATGAAAAACTGTTTTTT
v_gene: TRBV5-5
len: 15
abundance: NA
j_gene: TRBJ1-4
d_gene: NA

CDR3aa: CASSLRLGGDNSPLHF
CDR3nt: TGCGCCAGCAGCCTGAGATTGGGGGGGGACAATTCACCCCTCCACTTT
v_gene: TRBV5-1
len: 16
abundance: NA
j_gene: TRBJ1-6
d_gene: NA

CDR3aa: CASSPAGVYNEQFF
CDR3nt: TGTGCCAGCTCACCGGCGGGGGTTTACAATGAGCAGTTCTTC
v_gene: TRBV18
len: 14
abundance: NA
j_gene: TRBJ2-1
d_gene: TRBD2

CDR3aa: CASSTPSDRAYEQYF
CDR3nt: TGTGCCAGCAGCACGCCCTCGGACAGGGCGTACGAGCAGTACTTC
v_gene: TRBV21-1
len: 15
abundance: NA
j_gene: TRBJ2-7
d_gene: NA

CDR3aa: CASSLEADIAGGAFF
CDR3nt: TGCGCCAGCAGCTTGGAGGCGGACATCGCGGGGGGAGCTTTCTTT
v_gene: TRBV5-1
len: 15
abundance: NA
j_gene: TRBJ1-1
d_gene: NA

CDR3aa: CASTRRQEGYTF
CDR3nt: TGTGCCAGTACCCGAAGGCAGGAAGGCTACACCTTC
v_gene: TRBV19
len: 12
abundance: NA
j_gene: TRBJ1-2
d_gene: NA

CDR3aa: CASSTGPEKLFF
CDR3nt: TGTGCCAGCAGTACAGGCCCTGAAAAACTGTTTTTT
v_gene: TRBV6-5
len: 12
abundance: NA
j_gene: TRBJ1-4
d_gene: NA

CDR3aa: CASSRDSPSSTDTQYF
CDR3nt: TGTGCCAGCAGCCGGGACAGCCCCTCGAGCACAGATACGCAGTATTTT
v_gene: TRBV9
len: 16
abundance: NA
j_gene: TRBJ2-3
d_gene: TRBD1

CDR3aa: CASSIASETQYF
CDR3nt: TGTGCCAGTAGTATAGCATCAGAGACCCAGTACTTC
v_gene: TRBV19
len: 12
abundance: NA
j_gene: TRBJ2-5
d_gene: NA